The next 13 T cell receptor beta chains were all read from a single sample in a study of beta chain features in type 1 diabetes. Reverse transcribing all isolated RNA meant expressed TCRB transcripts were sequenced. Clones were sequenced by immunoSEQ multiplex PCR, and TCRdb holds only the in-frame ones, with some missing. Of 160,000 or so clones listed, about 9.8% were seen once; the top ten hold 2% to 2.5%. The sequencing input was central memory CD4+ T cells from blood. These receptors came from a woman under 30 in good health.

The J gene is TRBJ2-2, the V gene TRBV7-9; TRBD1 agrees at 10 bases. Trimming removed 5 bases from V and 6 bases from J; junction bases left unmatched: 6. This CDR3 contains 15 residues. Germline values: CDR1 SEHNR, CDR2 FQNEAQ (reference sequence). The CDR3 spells CASSPDRGLSGELFF. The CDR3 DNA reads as TGTGCCAGCAGCCCCGACAGGGGGCTGTCCGGGGAGCTGTTTTTT.

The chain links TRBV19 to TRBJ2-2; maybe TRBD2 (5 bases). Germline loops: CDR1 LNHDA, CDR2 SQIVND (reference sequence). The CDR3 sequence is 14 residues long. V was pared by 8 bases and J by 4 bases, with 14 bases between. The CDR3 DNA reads TGTGCCAGTTTTCGGAGGTCGGGCACCGGGGAGCTGTTTTTT. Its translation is CASFRRSGTGELFF.

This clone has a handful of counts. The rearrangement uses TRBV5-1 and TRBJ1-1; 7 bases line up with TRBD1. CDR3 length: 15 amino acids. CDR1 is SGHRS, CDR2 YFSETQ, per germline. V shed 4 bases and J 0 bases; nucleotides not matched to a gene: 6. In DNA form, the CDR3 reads TGCGCCAGCAGCATGACAGGGTTCATGAACACTGAAGCTTTCTTT. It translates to CASSMTGFMNTEAFF. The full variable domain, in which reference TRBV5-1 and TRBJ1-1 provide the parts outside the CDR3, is KAGVTQTPRYLIKTRGQQVTLSCSPISGHRSVSWYQQTPGQGLQFLFEYFSETQRNKGNFPGRFSGRQFSNSRSEMNVSTLELGDSALYLCASSMTGFMNTEAFFGQGTRLTVV.

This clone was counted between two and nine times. This CDR3 is CASSPSGSSYNEQFF. The DNA of the CDR3 is TGCGCCAGCAGCCCGAGCGGGAGCTCCTACAATGAGCAGTTCTTC. V gene TRBV5-1 combines with J gene TRBJ2-1; TRBD2 aligns across 8 bases. This CDR3 comprises 15 residues. With V trimmed by 4 bases and J by 0 bases, 3 bases remained unmatched. Germline-derived CDR1 and CDR2 are SGHRS and YFSETQ.

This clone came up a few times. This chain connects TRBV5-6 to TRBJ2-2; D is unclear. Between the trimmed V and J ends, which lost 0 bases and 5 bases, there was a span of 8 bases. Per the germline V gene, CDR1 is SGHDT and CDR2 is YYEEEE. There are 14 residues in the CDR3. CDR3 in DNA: TGTGCCAGCAGCTTGGACTCTGCTACCGGGGAGCTGTTTTTT. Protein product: CASSLDSATGELFF.

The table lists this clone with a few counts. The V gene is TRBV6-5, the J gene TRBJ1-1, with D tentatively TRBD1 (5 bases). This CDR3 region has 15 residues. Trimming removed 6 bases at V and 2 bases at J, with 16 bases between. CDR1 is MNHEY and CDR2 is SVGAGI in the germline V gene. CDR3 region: CASSPQFQGNTEAFF. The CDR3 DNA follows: TGTGCCAGCAGCCCTCAATTCCAGGGAAACACTGAAGCTTTCTTT.

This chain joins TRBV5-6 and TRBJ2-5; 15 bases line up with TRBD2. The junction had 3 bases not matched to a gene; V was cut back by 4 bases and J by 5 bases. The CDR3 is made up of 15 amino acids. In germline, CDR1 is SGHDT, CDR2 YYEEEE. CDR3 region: CASSPGLAGGETQYF. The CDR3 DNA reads TGTGCCAGCAGCCCCGGACTAGCGGGGGGGGAGACCCAGTACTTC.

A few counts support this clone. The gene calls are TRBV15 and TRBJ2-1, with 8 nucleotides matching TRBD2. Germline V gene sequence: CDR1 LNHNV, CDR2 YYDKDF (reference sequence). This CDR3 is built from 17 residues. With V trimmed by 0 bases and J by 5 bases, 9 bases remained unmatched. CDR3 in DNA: TGTGCCACCAGCAGAGATAAGGGGACTAGTAGAGACAATGAGCAGTTCTTC. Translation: CATSRDKGTSRDNEQFF. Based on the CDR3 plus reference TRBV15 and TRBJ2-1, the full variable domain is DAMVIQNPRYQVTQFGKPVTLSCSQTLNHNVMYWYQQKSSQAPKLLFHYYDKDFNNEADTPDNFQSRRPNTSFCFLDIRSPGLGDTAMYLCATSRDKGTSRDNEQFFGPGTRLTVL.

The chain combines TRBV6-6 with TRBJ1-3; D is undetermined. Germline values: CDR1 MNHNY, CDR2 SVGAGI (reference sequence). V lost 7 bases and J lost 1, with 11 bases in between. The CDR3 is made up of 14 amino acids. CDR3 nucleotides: TGTGCCAGCACGTGGGAGATTTCTGGAAACACCATATATTTT. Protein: CASTWEISGNTIYF.

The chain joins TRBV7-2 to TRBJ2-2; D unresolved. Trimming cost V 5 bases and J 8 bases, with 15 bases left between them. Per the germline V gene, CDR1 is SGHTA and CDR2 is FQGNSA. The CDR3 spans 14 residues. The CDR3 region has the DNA TGTGCCAGCAGCCTGGGCCCCCGAATGGGGGAGCTGTTTTTT. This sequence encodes CASSLGPRMGELFF.

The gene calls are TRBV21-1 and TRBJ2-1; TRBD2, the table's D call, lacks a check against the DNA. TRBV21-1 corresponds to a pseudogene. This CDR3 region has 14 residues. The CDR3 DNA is TGTGCCAGCAGCCCCCGCGGTTCCTACAATGAGCAGTTCTTC. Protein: CASSPRGSYNEQFF.

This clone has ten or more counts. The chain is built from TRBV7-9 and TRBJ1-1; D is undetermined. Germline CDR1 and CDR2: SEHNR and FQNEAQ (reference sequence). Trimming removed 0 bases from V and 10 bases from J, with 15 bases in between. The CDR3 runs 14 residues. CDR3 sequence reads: CASSLAQPERGAFF. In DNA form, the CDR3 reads TGTGCCAGCAGCTTAGCTCAGCCAGAACGGGGAGCTTTCTTT.

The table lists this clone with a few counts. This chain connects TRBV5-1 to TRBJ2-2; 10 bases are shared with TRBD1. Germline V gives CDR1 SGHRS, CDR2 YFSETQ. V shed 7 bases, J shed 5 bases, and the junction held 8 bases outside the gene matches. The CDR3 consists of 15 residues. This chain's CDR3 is CASAPTGGGTGELFF. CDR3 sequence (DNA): TGCGCCAGCGCACCGACAGGGGGCGGGACCGGGGAGCTGTTTTTT.